This T cell receptor beta chain was recorded in a study of Ad26.COV2.S vaccination and SARS-CoV-2 variants. Points from the study as a whole: Participants given vaccine showed non-spike TCR breadth similar to that of placebo recipients. Reported findings describe substantial breadth in spike-specific CD8+ and CD4+ T cell responses following vaccination.

Treatment noted: over 15 received Ad26.COV2.S at low or high dose, single or two shots; roughly 5 received placebo; per-sample allocation not given. Day 63 after the first injection of vaccine or placebo was the sampling time. Comment on this clone: Its specificity is unknown.

Only in-frame clones appear in the TCRdb table, and some are missing; sequencing was by immunoSEQ multiplex PCR. The sample includes 300,000 to 400,000 clones, 85% of them seen just once. The input for sequencing was peripheral blood, taken in a trial of Ad26.COV2.S vaccine versus placebo. The origin of this receptor is a person between 18 and 65 years old who received the Ad26.COV2.S COVID-19 vaccine or a placebo.

The chain's CDR3 is CASRTSFDTGELFF. In DNA, the CDR3 is TGTGCCAGCCGGACTAGCTTTGACACCGGGGAGCTGTTTTTT. The chain uses TRBV7-2 and TRBJ2-2; 8 nucleotides agree with TRBD2. With V trimmed by 8 bases and J by 3 bases, 5 bases remained unmatched. The length of the CDR3 is 14 residues. Germline CDR1 is SGHTA and CDR2 is FQGNSA.